This T cell receptor beta chain was identified during a study of regulatory T cells in long-lasting Graves disease. Study conclusions and caveats: Possibly, accuracy suffered from the small sample size.

Described time point: newly diagnosed GD, antithyroid drugs for less than 3 months. There was RNA extracted from PBMCs, and the TCR library was made from it. To make TCR beta libraries, researchers used iRepertoire HTBI primers and Arm-PCR of CDR3 regions. TCRdb reprocessed the multiplex PCR reads via MiXCR and lists one record per CDR3 protein. The sample contains about 400,000 distinct CDR3 sequences, around 16% of which appear only once. Comments on this clonotype: What it recognizes is unknown.

CDR1 is SQVTM, CDR2 ANQGSEA, per germline. The V and J ends lost 2 bases and 2 bases respectively, with 9 bases between them. This CDR3 region has 13 residues. The same data also contributed to another study, on T cells in Graves' hyperthyroidism and ophthalmopathy.

The specimen was peripheral blood mononuclear cells (PBMCs), collected at new diagnosis, from a patient treated with antithyroid drugs. This chain links TRBV29-1 with TRBJ2-5; D gene uncertain. This receptor was taken from a woman aged 18-29 years with Graves disease. In nucleotides, the CDR3 is TGCAGCGTTGAAAGCCGCTGGCAAGAGACCCAGTACTTC. As protein: CSVESRWQETQYF.